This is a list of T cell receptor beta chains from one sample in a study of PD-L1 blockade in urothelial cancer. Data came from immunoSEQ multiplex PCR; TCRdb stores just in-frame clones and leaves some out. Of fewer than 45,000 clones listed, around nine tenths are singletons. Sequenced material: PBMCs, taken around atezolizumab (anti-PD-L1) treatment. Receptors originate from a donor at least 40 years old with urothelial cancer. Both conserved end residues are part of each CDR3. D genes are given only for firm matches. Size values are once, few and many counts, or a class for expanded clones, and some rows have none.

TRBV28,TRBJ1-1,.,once,TGTGCCAGCAGTTCGGGGGGAGGTAGTACTGAAGCTTTCTTT,CASSSGGGSTEAFF
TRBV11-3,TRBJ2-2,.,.,TGTGCCAGCAGCCCGACAAGGAACACCGGGGAGCTGTTTTTT,CASSPTRNTGELFF
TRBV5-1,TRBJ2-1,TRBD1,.,TGCGCCAGCAGCCGCACGGACAGGGGCCCCTACAATGAGCAGTTCTTC,CASSRTDRGPYNEQFF
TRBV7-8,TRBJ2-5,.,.,TGTGCCAGCAGCTTCATTCAGGGGACCCAGTACTTC,CASSFIQGTQYF
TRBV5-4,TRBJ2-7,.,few,TGTGCCAGCAGCTGGGCAGGCCGCTACGAGCAGTACTTC,CASSWAGRYEQYF
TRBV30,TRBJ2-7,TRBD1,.,TGTGCCTGGGACAGGGTCAGCGAGCAGTACTTC,CAWDRVSEQYF
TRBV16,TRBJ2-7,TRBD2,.,TGTGCCAGCAGCCAATTACTAGCGATTCCCTACGAGCAGTACTTC,CASSQLLAIPYEQYF
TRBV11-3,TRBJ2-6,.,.,TGTGCCAGCATAAAACAGGGAGGGGTTGGGGCCAACGTCCTGACTTTC,CASIKQGGVGANVLTF
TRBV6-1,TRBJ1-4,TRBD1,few,TGTGCCAGCAGCGGGACAGCCTCAACTAATGAAAAACTGTTTTTT,CASSGTASTNEKLFF
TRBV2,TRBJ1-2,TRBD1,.,TGTGCCAGCAGTTCTTACAGGGGCGATGGCTACACCTTC,CASSSYRGDGYTF
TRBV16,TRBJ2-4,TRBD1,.,TGTGCCAGCGGGGACAGGGCCAAAAACATTCAGTACTTC,CASGDRAKNIQYF
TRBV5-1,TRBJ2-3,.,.,TGCGCCAGCAGCTTGGCCTGGGCTAGCCCCACAGATACGCAGTATTTT,CASSLAWASPTDTQYF
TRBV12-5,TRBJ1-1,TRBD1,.,TGTGCTAGTGGTTTGCCCCAGGGGGTGGGCACTGAAGCTTTCTTT,CASGLPQGVGTEAFF
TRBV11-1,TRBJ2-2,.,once,TGTGCCAGCAGCACCCTCGGACTAACCGGGGAGCTGTTTTTT,CASSTLGLTGELFF
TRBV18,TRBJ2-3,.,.,TGTGCCAGCTCACCCTTTGAGGGTGCTGCAGATACGCAGTATTTT,CASSPFEGAADTQYF
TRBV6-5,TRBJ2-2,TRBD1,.,TGTGCCAGCAGTTACGTGGGCAGGGGGTCCGGGGAGCTGTTTTTT,CASSYVGRGSGELFF
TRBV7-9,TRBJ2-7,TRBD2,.,TGTGCCAGCAGCCCGGGGGGGGCGGGCTCTTCCAGCGAGCAGTACTTC,CASSPGGAGSSSEQYF
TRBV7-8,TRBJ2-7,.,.,TGTGCCAGCAGCTTTTGGGCCTTGGACTCCTACGAGCAGTACTTC,CASSFWALDSYEQYF
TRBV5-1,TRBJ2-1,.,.,TGCGCCAGCAGCCTTGGGCAGTTAAATGAGCAGTTCTTC,CASSLGQLNEQFF
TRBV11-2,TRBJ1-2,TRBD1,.,TGTGCCAGCAGCCCTCAGGGGGACTATGGCTACACCTTC,CASSPQGDYGYTF
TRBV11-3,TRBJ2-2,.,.,TGTGCCAGCACCCCAGCGAACACCGGGGAGCTGTTTTTT,CASTPANTGELFF
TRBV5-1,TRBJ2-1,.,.,TGCGCCAGCAGCCCCCGGGGTAGCGGATACAATGAGCAGTTCTTC,CASSPRGSGYNEQFF
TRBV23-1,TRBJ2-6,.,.,TGCGCACGCGGGGGCCGCTCTGGGGCCAACGTCCTGACTTTC,CARGGRSGANVLTF
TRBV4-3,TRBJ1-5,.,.,TGCGCCAGCAGCCAAGATGTGACAGGCCAGGGAGCCGGTCAGCCCCAGCATTTT,CASSQDVTGQGAGQPQHF
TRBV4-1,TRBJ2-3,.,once,TGCGCCAGCAGCCAAGGCCTACGGGGTGATACGCAGTATTTT,CASSQGLRGDTQYF
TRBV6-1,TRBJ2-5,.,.,TGTGCCAGCAGTGATTCAGTCCAAGAGACCCAGTACTTC,CASSDSVQETQYF
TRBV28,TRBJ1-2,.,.,TGTGCCAGCAGTCCCCATGGAGGCACATATGGCTACACCTTC,CASSPHGGTYGYTF
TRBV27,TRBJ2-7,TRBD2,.,TGTGCCAGCAGTTTACTGGGCGGGAGGGCCGCGGCCTACGAGCAGTACTTC,CASSLLGGRAAAYEQYF
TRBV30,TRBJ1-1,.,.,TGTGCCTGGAGACAGGGCCGGCGGGGGGCTTTCTTT,CAWRQGRRGAFF
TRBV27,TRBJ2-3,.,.,TGTGCCAGCAGACTCTCGGGGACAGATACGCAGTATTTT,CASRLSGTDTQYF
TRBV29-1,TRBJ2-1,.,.,TGCAGCGTTGAGGGGGGTAGCGGACCCAATAAGCAGTTCTTC,CSVEGGSGPNKQFF
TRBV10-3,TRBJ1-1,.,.,TGTGCCATCAGTGATTGGGGGCGCGGCACTGAAGCTTTCTTT,CAISDWGRGTEAFF